This passage covers 3 T cell receptor beta chains from one sample sequenced in a study of cytomegalovirus exposure and HLA in healthy donors. It was with 60 Vbeta and 13 Jbeta primers that the PCR ran. Profiling relied on immunoSEQ multiplex PCR, and the TCRdb table lists in-frame clones only, not all of them. The table shows about 130,000 clones, with about 80% occurring only once. The sample was PBMCs. These receptors all come from a woman aged 50 to 60 in good health and CMV-seronegative.

This clone was observed a single time. The chain has TRBV4-3 and TRBJ2-1; 10 bases match TRBD2. Germline V gene lookup returns CDR1 LGHNA and CDR2 YSLEER. The CDR3 runs 17 residues. J was trimmed by 7 bases and V by 1 base; bases with no gene match: 10. CDR3 amino acids: CASSQGMASGRDNEQFF. The DNA for the CDR3 is TGCGCCAGCAGCCAAGGAATGGCTAGCGGGAGAGATAATGAGCAGTTCTTC.

This chain links TRBV9 with TRBJ2-3; 9 nucleotides line up with TRBD2. There are 15 residues in the CDR3. V lost 3 bases, J lost 7 bases, and 9 bases stayed unmatched. From germline, CDR1 is SGDLS and CDR2 YYNGEE. In nucleotides, the CDR3 is TGTGCCAGCAGCGCTAGCGGGAAAGGTGGTAATACGCAGTATTTT. Encoded protein: CASSASGKGGNTQYF. Filled out from reference TRBV9 and TRBJ2-3, the complete variable domain reads DSGVTQTPKHLITATGQRVTLRCSPRSGDLSVYWYQQSLDQGLQFLIQYYNGEERAKGNILERFSAQQFPDLHSELNLSSLELGDSALYFCASSASGKGGNTQYFGPGTRLTVL.

The chain uses TRBV9 and TRBJ1-2; 7 bases map to TRBD1. Germline CDR1 SGDLS, CDR2 YYNGEE. This CDR3 spans 15 amino acids. The V segment lost 2 bases and the J segment 1 base; nucleotides outside the gene matches: 5. The CDR3 nucleotides read TGTGCCAGCAGCGTCGGGGACAGTGTTAACTATGGCTACACCTTC. Encoded protein: CASSVGDSVNYGYTF.